This T cell receptor (beta chain) came from a study of cytomegalovirus exposure and HLA in healthy donors (dated by TCRdb to 2016 to 2017). For context, the study as a whole: An earlier analysis of approximately 640 of the donors reported about 250 Gb of sequence data and 100 million to 130 million unique TCR beta sequences from 150 million to 200 million T cells. Because of strong linkage in the cohort, roughly five DR-DQ haplotypes were treated as single units for association and clustering. Typing coverage varied by locus: 629-630 donors for A, B, C, DRB1 and DQB1; approximately 560 for DQA1; more than 600 for DPA1; roughly 470 for DPB1. Roughly 300 gigabases of sequencing data and 70 million to 100 million unique TCR sequences were included in an early release covering roughly 700 HLA-typed donors. In a later genetic analysis, genome-wide SNP genotypes for about 55% of the roughly 700 donors were used, and that subset was treated as a discovery cohort. HLA typing included class I and class II loci at four-digit resolution. The aim of the study was to test whether cataloging public T cell receptors could identify signatures of past pathogen exposure. A later analysis re-examined previously published TCR beta repertoires from more than 650 donors and added high-resolution HLA genotyping to investigate patterns of TCR occurrence. Donor age, sex, ethnicity and CMV serostatus were collected together with the repertoire data. Using immunosequencing, the study profiled T cell repertoires from 550 to 750 subjects and related those repertoires to cytomegalovirus serostatus. Among about 400 genotyped donors of the cohort, an average of approximately 240,000 unique TCR beta nucleotide sequences was sequenced per donor, of which about 19% were non-productive. To predict cytomegalovirus infection status, the study brought together high-throughput TCR immunosequencing, statistical association of individual TCRs with disease status, and machine learning. An earlier analysis of 587 of the donors used high-throughput TCR beta sequencing to judge whether each TCR beta V gene segment behaved as functional or pseudogenic. Along with the approximately 620-subject first cohort, a separate validation cohort of over a hundred different subjects was used. The genetic ancestry cluster associated with self-reported Caucasian donors included about four fifths of the 398 genotyped donors. Rather than using new phenotypic data, the later analysis identified candidate immune exposures from TCR beta sequences and from how often those sequences occurred across donors. Every discovery cohort repertoire had been produced on one sequencing platform. Paper-wide results and their limitations: A further reported finding was that TCR beta sequences accurately predicted the HLA-A and HLA-B alleles for most subjects in the first cohort. Specific HLA alleles were associated with 15,000 to 20,000 TCR beta sequences at a false discovery rate of 0.05 in a later analysis. Correlated functional status among segregating V segments might be attributable to linkage disequilibrium, but an unknown experimental factor could not be ruled out. A later genetic analysis reported fewer N-insertions in productive TCRs among donors in an Asian-associated ancestry cluster than the roughly 720-donor mean. In both the original and validation cohorts, the classifier was reported to diagnose cytomegalovirus status with high specificity and sensitivity. Broadly in line with IMGT annotations, most TCR beta V segments showed up in productive rearrangements about 87% or about 30% of the time in an earlier analysis of roughly 590 of the donors. The study gave a list of 150 to 200 TCR beta chains associated with cytomegalovirus. Presence/absence analyses assumed roughly uniform sequencing depth across donors, an assumption that may not hold. Because counts were too low, roughly 17 rarely observed V segments, including chromosome 9 orphons, were left out of the earlier analysis of about 620 of the donors. When HLA alleles, especially DR and DQ, strongly co-occurred, attributing TCR associations to individual alleles was difficult. According to a later analysis, TCR association rates differed among HLA loci, with DRB1 alleles showing the most associated TCRs and HLA-C alleles showing the fewest. A later genetic analysis associated a missense DCLRE1C variant with V-gene and J-gene trimming of TCR beta chains, and an independent cohort replicated the association. The cohort was sequenced for TCR beta chains only, and without alpha or paired-chain data the features that could be detected were limited. The 87-base-pair reads could not distinguish some IMGT-functional V segments, including TRBV6-2 and TRBV6-3, so those segments were excluded. A cluster of highly shared sequence variants was judged likely to be a technical artifact of the sequencing pipeline. Three of the identified cytomegalovirus-associated TCR beta chains were confirmed in vitro to be specific for cytomegalovirus antigens. According to a later analysis, most CMV-associated TCR beta chains appeared to be HLA-restricted, and the HLA associations seemed to be driven largely by CMV exposure. For the cohort, immune exposure information was limited to CMV serostatus. Across donors, most TCR sequences were observed very rarely, whereas some public TCRs were present in many individuals. Because HLA typing was missing for some donors at each locus, association tests included only the typed subset. According to the authors, the approach could potentially be generalized to other disease states and immunological phenotypes. A later analysis found that HLA-associated TCR beta chains were more clonally expanded and had lower generation probabilities than equally common non-associated chains. Several of the top co-occurrence clusters appeared to be linked to parvovirus B19, influenza, CMV and Epstein-Barr virus, according to a later analysis.

CDR1 MNHNS and CDR2 SASEGT were looked up in the germline V gene. Taken from cysteine to phenylalanine, the CDR3 has 16 residues. Just the 48-base CDR3 DNA is kept, in frame starting at base 1. V trim: 3 bases; J trim: 2 bases; unmatched bases: 7. Comment on this clone: Its specific antigen is unknown. One base away there is no much larger clone; base qualities are not given.

Receptor libraries were prepared by the immunoSEQ multiplex PCR assay. For the multiplex PCR, a mixture combining 60 forward primers for TCR Vbeta segments and 13 reverse primers for TCR Jbeta segments was used. A multiplex PCR assay on genomic DNA amplified the CDR3 region of rearranged TCR beta genes. The Illumina HiSeq System was used to sequence the amplified TCR beta libraries as 87-base-pair reads. As for how the authors treated the data: Across the 700 or so repertoires, a later analysis counted 75 million to 90 million unique TCR beta chains, roughly 11 million of which were shared by at least two donors. Raw reads were error-corrected and collapsed into unique sequences with a nearest-neighbor algorithm that merged closely related sequences to remove PCR and sequencing errors. Alignment of CDR3 sequences to IMGT reference sequences was used to assign V, D and J gene segments. For a sequence to be retained, at least a six-nucleotide match to both a V gene segment and a J gene segment was required. A rearrangement counted as productive if the CDR3 had no stop codons and remained in frame with V and J, and every other rearrangement counted as non-productive. Following IMGT convention, CDR3 was defined as the stretch from the second conserved V-encoded cysteine to the conserved J-encoded phenylalanine. Sequences without an unambiguous match to a single V gene segment were excluded from the earlier analysis of about 600 of the donors. An earlier analysis of a few hundred of the donors called V segments functional above 56.7% productive rearrangements and segregating when the between-donor standard deviation exceeded 5%. To diagnose cytomegalovirus status from the catalog of TCR beta chain sequences, a statistical classification framework was built. A later analysis assigned V and J genes by comparing TCR nucleotide sequences with IMGT/GENE-DB human TR gene sequences. In a later analysis, CDR3 sequences and most-parsimonious VDJ recombination scenarios were assigned using the TCRdist pipeline. A later analysis defined each TCR beta chain by its CDR3 amino acid sequence plus V-gene family, and excluded reads lacking a unique V-gene family. To address suspected cross-contamination and a sequencing artifact, a later analysis removed over 500 highly shared, low-generation-probability nucleotide sequences. For each public chain, a later analysis derived a clonal expansion index from normalized ranks of inferred template counts within each repertoire. A later analysis computed generation probabilities with a VDJ recombination model fitted to out-of-frame rearrangements, and checked the results against IGoR. In a later analysis, TCR-TCR, TCR-HLA and TCR-CMV co-occurrence was scored with hypergeometric tests, and a repertoire-size bias correction was applied to TCR pairs. A later analysis estimated false discovery rates by permuting HLA or CMV assignments 20 times. A later analysis grouped co-occurring TCRs with DBSCAN, adding TCRdist sequence similarity when clustering within HLA-allele-positive subsets. For co-occurrence clustering, repertoires with fewer than 30,000 or more than 120,000 public chains were excluded, along with four or five repertoires with anomalous nucleotide sharing. TCRdb retrieved this table from immuneACCESS and kept in-frame rearrangements only. Not all clones are present; in checked studies, unresolved V genes account for under half, and no reason is known for the remainder. The V and J calls and the clone size are those of that table, but D and trimming were determined from the DNA. The sample has about 130,000 clones on record, roughly 70% of them singletons. Together, the top ten hold about 3% of the sample.

The cohort consisted of 670 or so healthy bone marrow donors. At the time of sampling, every cohort member was nominally healthy, though immune exposures that went unrecorded were likely present. The donor tested CMV seronegative and was one of the 352 seronegative cohort members. Each donor provided a peripheral blood sample, and peripheral blood mononuclear cells were used for TCR beta sequencing. Genomic DNA was extracted from the blood cell samples with the Qiagen DNeasy Blood Extraction Kit. The receptor comes from a young man in good health and CMV-seronegative. Recombination joined TRBV6-1 with TRBJ2-5, with 9 junctional bases fitting TRBD1. Material: PBMCs. For the CDR3, the sequence is CASSEGTGKGQETQYF. The bases are TGTGCCAGCAGTGAGGGGACAGGGAAAGGGCAAGAGACCCAGTACTTC.